This TCR beta chain was recovered during a study of cytomegalovirus exposure and HLA in healthy donors. Overall study findings and caveats: An analysis that came later showed most CMV-associated TCR beta chains appearing HLA-restricted. Later analysis indicated greater clonal expansion among HLA-associated TCR beta chains than among equally common other chains.

On this clone: Antigen unknown.

The PCR was carried out with 60 Vbeta primers and 13 Jbeta primers. Using immunoSEQ multiplex PCR, the repertoire was profiled, and TCRdb retains in-frame clones only, with some absent. This repertoire shows around 150,000 clones, 80% found once; its top ten account for about 2.2%. The CDR3 length is 21 residues. This clonotype was sampled from a man younger than 40 in good health and CMV-seronegative. The chain is built from TRBV21-1 and TRBJ2-5; no check of the table's D call, TRBD1, against the DNA was made. TRBV21-1 is noted as a pseudogene. Sequencing input: PBMCs. The CDR3 region has the DNA TGTGCCAGCAGCAAAGGGTCAAAGGGTCCCCCGGGACAGGGGGACCAAGAGACCCAGTACTTC. Residues: CASSKGSKGPPGQGDQETQYF.